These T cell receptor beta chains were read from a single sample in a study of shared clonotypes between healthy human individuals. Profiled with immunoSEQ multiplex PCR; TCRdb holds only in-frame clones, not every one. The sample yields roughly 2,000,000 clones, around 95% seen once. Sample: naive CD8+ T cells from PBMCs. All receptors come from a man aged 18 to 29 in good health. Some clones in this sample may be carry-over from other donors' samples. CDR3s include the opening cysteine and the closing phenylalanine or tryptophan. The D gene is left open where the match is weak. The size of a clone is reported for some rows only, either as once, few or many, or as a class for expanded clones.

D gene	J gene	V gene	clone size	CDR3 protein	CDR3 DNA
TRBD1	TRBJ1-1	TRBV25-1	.	CASTGGENTEAFF	TGTGCCAGCACAGGGGGCGAGAACACTGAAGCTTTCTTT
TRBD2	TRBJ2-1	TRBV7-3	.	CASSPTVASGSNEQFF	TGTGCCAGCAGCCCCACAGTGGCTAGCGGGAGTAACGAGCAGTTCTTC
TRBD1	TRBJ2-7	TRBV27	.	CASSASTGQSPYEQYF	TGTGCCAGCAGTGCCTCCACGGGACAGAGTCCCTACGAGCAGTACTTC
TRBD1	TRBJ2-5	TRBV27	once	CASSLIQGAKETQYF	TGTGCCAGCAGTTTAATCCAGGGGGCCAAAGAGACCCAGTACTTC
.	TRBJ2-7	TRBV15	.	CATSRGGYYEQYF	TGTGCCACCAGCAGAGGGGGATACTACGAGCAGTACTTC
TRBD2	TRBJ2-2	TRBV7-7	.	CASSPSSGGTGELFF	TGTGCCAGCAGCCCCTCTAGCGGGGGCACCGGGGAGCTGTTTTTT
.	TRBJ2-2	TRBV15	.	CATSRAGNAGELFF	TGTGCCACCAGCAGAGCCGGGAACGCCGGGGAGCTGTTTTTT
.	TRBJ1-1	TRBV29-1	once	CSALVWNTEAFF	TGCAGCGCCCTTGTCTGGAACACTGAAGCTTTCTTT
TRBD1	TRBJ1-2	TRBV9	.	CASSPSGTANYGYTF	TGTGCCAGCAGCCCCTCCGGGACAGCTAACTATGGCTACACCTTC
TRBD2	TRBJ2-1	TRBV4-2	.	CASSQGLAGEDPTYNEQFF	TGTGCCAGCAGCCAGGGACTAGCGGGAGAGGACCCGACCTACAATGAGCAGTTCTTC
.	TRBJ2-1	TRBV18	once	CASSPGYNEQFF	TGTGCCAGCTCCCCCGGTTACAATGAGCAGTTCTTC
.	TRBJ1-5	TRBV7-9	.	CASSQGQMESQPQHF	TGTGCCAGCAGTCAAGGACAGATGGAGAGTCAGCCCCAGCATTTT
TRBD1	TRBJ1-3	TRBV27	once	CASSLTGRDTIYF	TGTGCCAGCAGTTTGACAGGGAGGGACACCATATATTTT
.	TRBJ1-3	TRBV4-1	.	CASSLGGVLGNTIYF	TGCGCCAGCAGCCTCGGTGGTGTCTTAGGAAACACCATATATTTT
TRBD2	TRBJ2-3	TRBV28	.	CASSLAGGTDTQYF	TGTGCCAGCAGTTTGGCGGGAGGGACAGATACGCAGTATTTT
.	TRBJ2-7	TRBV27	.	CASSLRYGYEQYF	TGTGCCAGCAGCCTCAGGTATGGCTACGAGCAGTACTTC
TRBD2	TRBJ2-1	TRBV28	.	CASSLGLAGVVEQFF	TGTGCCAGCAGTCTGGGACTAGCGGGAGTTGTTGAGCAGTTCTTC
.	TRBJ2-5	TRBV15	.	CATSRTGLGQETQYF	TGTGCCACCAGCAGAACAGGGTTGGGGCAAGAGACCCAGTACTTC
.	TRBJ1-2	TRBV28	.	CASSPTGFAYGYTF	TGTGCCAGCAGTCCAACAGGGTTCGCCTATGGCTACACCTTC
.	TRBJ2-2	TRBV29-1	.	CSALQGQNTGELFF	TGCAGCGCCCTACAGGGCCAGAACACCGGGGAGCTGTTTTTT
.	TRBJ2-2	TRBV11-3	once	CASSLVRANTGELFF	TGTGCCAGCAGCTTAGTCCGAGCCAACACCGGGGAGCTGTTTTTT
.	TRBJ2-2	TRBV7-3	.	CASSLASGTNTGELFF	TGTGCCAGCAGCTTAGCCTCCGGGACAAACACCGGGGAGCTGTTTTTT
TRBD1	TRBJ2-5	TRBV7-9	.	CASSPRTGLETQYF	TGTGCCAGCAGCCCAAGGACAGGGTTGGAGACCCAGTACTTC
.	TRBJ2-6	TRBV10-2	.	CASSEGWAGANVLTF	TGCGCCAGCAGTGAGGGGTGGGCTGGGGCCAACGTCCTGACTTTC
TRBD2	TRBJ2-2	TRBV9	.	CASSVSPGLPNTGELFF	TGTGCCAGCAGCGTATCGCCGGGACTACCGAACACCGGGGAGCTGTTTTTT
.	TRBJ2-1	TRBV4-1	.	CASSHLGRVSSYNEQFF	TGCGCCAGCAGCCACCTCGGGCGGGTGAGCTCCTACAATGAGCAGTTCTTC
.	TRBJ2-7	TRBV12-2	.	CASRLGWVRYYEQYF	TGTGCAAGTCGCTTAGGTTGGGTAAGGTACTACGAGCAGTACTTC
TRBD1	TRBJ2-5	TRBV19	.	CASTALGTGGETQYF	TGTGCCAGTACCGCTCTTGGGACAGGGGGAGAGACCCAGTACTTC
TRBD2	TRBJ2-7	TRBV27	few	CASTTRGAGGTTEQYF	TGTGCCAGCACCACACGTGGGGCGGGAGGGACAACCGAGCAGTACTTC
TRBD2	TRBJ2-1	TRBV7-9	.	CASSSGGTSGSEERNEQFF	TGTGCCAGCAGCTCCGGGGGGACTAGCGGGTCCGAAGAACGAAATGAGCAGTTCTTC
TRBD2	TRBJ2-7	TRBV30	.	CAWSAAGGDEQYF	TGTGCCTGGAGTGCAGCGGGAGGAGACGAGCAGTACTTC
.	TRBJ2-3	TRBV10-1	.	CASSDARSTDTQYF	TGCGCCAGCAGTGATGCCAGAAGCACAGATACGCAGTATTTT
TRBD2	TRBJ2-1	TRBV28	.	CASTLLAGDNEQFF	TGTGCCAGCACCCTCCTAGCGGGAGATAATGAGCAGTTCTTC
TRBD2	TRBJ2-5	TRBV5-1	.	CASSPEAGAETQYF	TGCGCCAGCAGCCCTGAAGCGGGAGCGGAGACCCAGTACTTC
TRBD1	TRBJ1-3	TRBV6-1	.	CASREGVGGASGNTIYF	TGTGCCAGCAGAGAAGGTGTAGGGGGCGCATCTGGAAACACCATATATTTT
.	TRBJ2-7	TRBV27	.	CASSLWTGEGEQYF	TGTGCCAGCAGTTTATGGACCGGGGAAGGCGAGCAGTACTTC
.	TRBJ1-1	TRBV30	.	CAGSTGNTEAFF	TGTGCCGGCTCGACGGGGAACACTGAAGCTTTCTTT
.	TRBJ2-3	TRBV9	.	CASSVEGPPGTDTQYF	TGTGCCAGCAGCGTAGAAGGTCCCCCAGGCACAGATACGCAGTATTTT
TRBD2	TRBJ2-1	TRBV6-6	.	CASSYSSAGVSNEQFF	TGTGCCAGCAGTTACTCGTCTGCGGGAGTGAGTAATGAGCAGTTCTTC
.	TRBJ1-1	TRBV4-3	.	CASSQDSTSLNTEAFF	TGCGCCAGCAGCCAAGATAGTACGTCCTTAAATACTGAAGCTTTCTTT
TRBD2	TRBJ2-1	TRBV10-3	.	CAISESGLASDEQFF	TGTGCCATCAGTGAGTCTGGACTAGCGAGTGATGAGCAGTTCTTC
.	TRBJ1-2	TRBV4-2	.	CASSQDLASGYGYTF	TGTGCCAGCAGCCAAGATCTGGCTTCAGGGTATGGCTACACCTTC
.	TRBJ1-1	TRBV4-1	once	CATSVQGNTEAFF	TGCGCCACTTCAGTACAGGGGAACACTGAAGCTTTCTTT
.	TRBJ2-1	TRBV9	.	CASSVMGAAYNEQFF	TGTGCCAGCAGCGTAATGGGGGCGGCCTACAATGAGCAGTTCTTC
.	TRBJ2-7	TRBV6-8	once	CASSYDGLHEQYF	TGTGCCAGCAGTTACGACGGGCTCCACGAGCAGTACTTC